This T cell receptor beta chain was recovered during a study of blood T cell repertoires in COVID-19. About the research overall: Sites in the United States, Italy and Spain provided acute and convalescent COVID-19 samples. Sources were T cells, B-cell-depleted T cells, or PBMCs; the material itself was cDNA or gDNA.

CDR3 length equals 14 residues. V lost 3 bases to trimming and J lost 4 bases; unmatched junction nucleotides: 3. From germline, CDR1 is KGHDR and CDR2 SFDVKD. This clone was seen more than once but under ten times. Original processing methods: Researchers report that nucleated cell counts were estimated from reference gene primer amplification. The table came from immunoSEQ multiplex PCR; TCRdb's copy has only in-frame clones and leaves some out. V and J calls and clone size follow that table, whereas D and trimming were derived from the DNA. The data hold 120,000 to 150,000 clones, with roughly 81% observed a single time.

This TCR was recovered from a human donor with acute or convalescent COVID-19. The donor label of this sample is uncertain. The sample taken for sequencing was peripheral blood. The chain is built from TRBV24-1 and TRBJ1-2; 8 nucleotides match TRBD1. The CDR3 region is CATSDQDRAYGYTF. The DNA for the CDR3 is TGTGCCACCAGTGATCAGGACAGGGCCTATGGCTACACCTTC.